The source of this T cell receptor (beta chain) is a study of cytomegalovirus exposure and HLA in healthy donors. Notes on the study in general: Sequencing probably produced one cluster of sequence variants that were highly shared. In a later analysis, across HLA loci, associated TCR counts were highest for DRB1, lowest for HLA-C.

With 60 Vbeta and 13 Jbeta primers, the PCR was carried out. Method: immunoSEQ multiplex PCR; TCRdb's copy keeps in-frame clones and lacks some. Of 100,000 to 150,000 clones in the sample, 65% to 80% were seen once. This clone was detected a few times. No antigen is known for it. CDR3 size: 15 residues. Per germline, CDR1 MNHNS and CDR2 SASEGT. Trimming at V came to 5 bases and at J to 0 bases, leaving 2 bases not matched to a gene. The origin of this receptor is a man aged 25-40 years in good health and CMV-seronegative. The sequenced material came from PBMCs. This chain connects TRBV6-1 to TRBJ2-2, with 8 bases aligning to TRBD2. The CDR3 DNA sequence: TGTGCCAGCAGTCGGGAGGGAGCGAACACCGGGGAGCTGTTTTTT. Translating gives CASSREGANTGELFF.